This note documents a single T cell receptor beta chain sequence. As yet, its antigen is unknown. The CDR3 is made up of 15 amino acids. CDR1 is MGHDK and CDR2 is SYGVNS in the germline V gene. Trimming cost V 3 bases and J 3 bases, with 14 bases left between them. Sequencing used immunoSEQ multiplex PCR; TCRdb keeps in-frame clones, though not all of them. The sample lists around 66,000 clones, roughly nine tenths occurring once. Every single patient, without exception, relapsed after autologous stem cell transplantation, and brentuximab vedotin exposure varied. The sample is drawn from a study of PD-1 blockade in classical Hodgkin lymphoma. Study findings and constraints: CD8+ TCR diversity did not rise significantly by C4D1, unlike CD4+. Prior to therapy, complete responders displayed diversity much like that of newly diagnosed patients.

The receptor was derived from a human donor with classical Hodgkin lymphoma. This chain connects TRBV25-1 to TRBJ1-1; D gene uncertain. The source material was peripheral blood mononuclear cells (PBMCs), sampled at baseline. Here the CDR3 reads CASSEMQSRDTEAFF. In DNA, the CDR3 is TGTGCCAGCAGTGAGATGCAGTCCCGTGACACTGAAGCTTTCTTT.